The clone carrying this T cell receptor beta chain was found once. Its antigen is as yet unknown. CD8 cells classed as naive were CD45RO-negative and positively selected for CCR7, excluding terminally differentiated effector memory CD45RA+ cells. The data are from a study of shared clonotypes between healthy human individuals. Findings and limits, study-wide: Naive CD4 clonotypes were shared across a handful of donors at approximately 5.3%.

Trimming cost V 9 bases and J 11 bases, with 23 bases left between them. This CDR3 comprises 14 residues. CDR1 and CDR2 (germline): SNHLY, FYNNEI. Across several immunoSEQ plates, the genomic DNA of each subset was split evenly. Sorted-subset replicate PCRs used approximately 190 ng of genomic DNA. This amount corresponded to about 30,000 T cell genomes. Libraries were prepared by immunoSEQ multiplex PCR; TCRdb keeps only in-frame clonotypes and omits some of them. The sample lists around 1.9 million clones; roughly 95% were seen once. Sequencing was performed on naive CD8+ T cells from PBMCs. This rearrangement joins TRBV2 to TRBJ1-3; D may be TRBD1 (6 bases). The receptor's source is a man aged 18 to 29 in good health. Some clones in this sample may be carry-over from other donors' samples. In DNA form, the CDR3 reads TGTGCCAGTCACGATGACAGGCGCCTTTTTCCCATATATTTT. It translates to CASHDDRRLFPIYF.